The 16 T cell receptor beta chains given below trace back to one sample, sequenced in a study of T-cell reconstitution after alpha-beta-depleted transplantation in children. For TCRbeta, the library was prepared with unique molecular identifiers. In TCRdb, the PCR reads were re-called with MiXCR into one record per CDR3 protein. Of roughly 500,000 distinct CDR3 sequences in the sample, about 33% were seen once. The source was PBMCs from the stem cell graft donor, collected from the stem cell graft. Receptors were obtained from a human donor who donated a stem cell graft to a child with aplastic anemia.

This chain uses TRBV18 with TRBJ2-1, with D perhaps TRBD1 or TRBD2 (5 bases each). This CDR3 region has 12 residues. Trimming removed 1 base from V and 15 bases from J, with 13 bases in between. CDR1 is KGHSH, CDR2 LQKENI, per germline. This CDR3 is CASSPQGPKLFF. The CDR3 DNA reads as TGTGCCAGCTCACCACAGGGACCAAAACTGTTCTTC. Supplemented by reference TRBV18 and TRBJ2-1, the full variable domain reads NAGVMQNPRHLVRRRGQEARLRCSPMKGHSHVYWYRQLPEEGLKFMVYLQKENIIDESGMPKERFSAEFPKEGPSILRIQQVVRGDSAAYFCASSPQGPKLFFGPGTRLTVL.

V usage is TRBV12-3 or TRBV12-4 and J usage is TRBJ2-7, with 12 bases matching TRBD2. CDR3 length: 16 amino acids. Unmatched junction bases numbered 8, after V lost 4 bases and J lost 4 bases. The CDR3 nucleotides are TGTGCCAGCAGTTGGCTAGCGGGAGGGCCCTGGTACGAGCAGTACTTC. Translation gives CASSWLAGGPWYEQYF.

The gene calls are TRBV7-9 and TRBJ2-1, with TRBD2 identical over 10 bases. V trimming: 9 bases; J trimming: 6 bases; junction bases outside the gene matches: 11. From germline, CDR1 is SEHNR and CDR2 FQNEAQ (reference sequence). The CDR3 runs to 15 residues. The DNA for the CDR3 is TGTGCCAGATCGACACTAGCGGGGTCTGGCAATGAGCAGTTCTTC. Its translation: CARSTLAGSGNEQFF.

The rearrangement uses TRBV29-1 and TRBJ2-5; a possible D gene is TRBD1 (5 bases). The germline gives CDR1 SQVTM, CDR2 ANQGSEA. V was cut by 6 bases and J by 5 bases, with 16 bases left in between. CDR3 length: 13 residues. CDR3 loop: CSVPQRDSETQYF. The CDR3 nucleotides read TGCAGCGTCCCCCAACGAGACAGCGAGACCCAGTACTTC.

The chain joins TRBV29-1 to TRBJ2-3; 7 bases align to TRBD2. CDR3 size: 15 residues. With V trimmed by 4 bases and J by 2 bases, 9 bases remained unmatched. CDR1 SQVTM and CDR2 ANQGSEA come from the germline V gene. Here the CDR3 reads CSVGGRAYNTDTQYF. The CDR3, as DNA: TGCAGCGTTGGAGGGAGGGCCTATAACACAGATACGCAGTATTTT.

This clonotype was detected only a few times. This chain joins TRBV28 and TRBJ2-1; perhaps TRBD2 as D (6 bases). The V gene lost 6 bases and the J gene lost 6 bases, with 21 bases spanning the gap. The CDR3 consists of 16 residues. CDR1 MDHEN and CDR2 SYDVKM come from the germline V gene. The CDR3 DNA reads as TGTGCCAGCAGACTCGGAGTTTTGGGGGAGGTCAATGAGCAGTTCTTC. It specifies CASRLGVLGEVNEQFF.

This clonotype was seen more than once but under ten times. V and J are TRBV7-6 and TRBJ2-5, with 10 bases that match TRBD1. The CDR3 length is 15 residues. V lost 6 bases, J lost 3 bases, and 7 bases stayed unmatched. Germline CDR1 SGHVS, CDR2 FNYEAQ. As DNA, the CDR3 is TGTGCCAGCAGTGGCCTCGGGACAGGGGAAGAGACCCAGTACTTC. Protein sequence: CASSGLGTGEETQYF.

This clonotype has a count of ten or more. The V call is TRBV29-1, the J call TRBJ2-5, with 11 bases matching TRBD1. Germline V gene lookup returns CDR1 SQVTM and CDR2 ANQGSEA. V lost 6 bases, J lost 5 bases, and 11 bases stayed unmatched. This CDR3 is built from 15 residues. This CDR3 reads CSVTTRDRGLETQYF. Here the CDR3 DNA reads TGCAGCGTAACGACGAGGGACAGGGGGTTGGAGACCCAGTACTTC.

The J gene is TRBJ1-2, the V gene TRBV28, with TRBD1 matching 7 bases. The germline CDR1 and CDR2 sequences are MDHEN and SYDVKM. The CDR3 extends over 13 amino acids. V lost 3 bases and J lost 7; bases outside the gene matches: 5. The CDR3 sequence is CASSFDRVGGYTF. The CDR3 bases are TGTGCCAGCAGTTTCGACAGGGTCGGTGGCTACACCTTC.

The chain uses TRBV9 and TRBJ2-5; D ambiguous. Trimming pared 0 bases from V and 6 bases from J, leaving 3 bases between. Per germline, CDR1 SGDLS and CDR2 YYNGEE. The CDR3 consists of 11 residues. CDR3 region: CASSVEKTQYF. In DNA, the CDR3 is TGTGCCAGCAGCGTAGAGAAGACCCAGTACTTC. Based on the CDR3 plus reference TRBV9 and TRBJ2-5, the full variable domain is DSGVTQTPKHLITATGQRVTLRCSPRSGDLSVYWYQQSLDQGLQFLIQYYNGEERAKGNILERFSAQQFPDLHSELNLSSLELGDSALYFCASSVEKTQYFGPGTRLLVL.

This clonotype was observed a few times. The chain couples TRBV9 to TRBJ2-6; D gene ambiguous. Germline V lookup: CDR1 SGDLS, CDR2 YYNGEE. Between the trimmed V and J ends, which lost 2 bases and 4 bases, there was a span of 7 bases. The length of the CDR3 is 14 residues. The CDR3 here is CASSVPAGANVLTF. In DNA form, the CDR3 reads TGTGCCAGCAGCGTCCCGGCGGGGGCCAACGTCCTGACTTTC.

This chain's CDR3 is CASSPRRETEAFF. DNA of the CDR3: TGTGCCAGCTCACCACGCAGGGAGACTGAAGCTTTCTTT. The chain uses TRBV18 and TRBJ1-1; D possibly corresponds to TRBD1 (5 bases). Germline V gene data show CDR1 as KGHSH and CDR2 as LQKENI. With 1 base removed from V and 5 bases from J, the gap between germline ends came to 8 bases. The CDR3 consists of 13 residues.

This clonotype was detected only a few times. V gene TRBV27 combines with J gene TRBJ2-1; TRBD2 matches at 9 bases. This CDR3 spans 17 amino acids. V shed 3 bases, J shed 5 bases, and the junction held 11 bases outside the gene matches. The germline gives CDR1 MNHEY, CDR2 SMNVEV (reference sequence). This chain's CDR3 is CASSFQRLAGFHNEQFF. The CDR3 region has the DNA TGTGCCAGCAGTTTCCAACGGCTAGCGGGATTTCACAATGAGCAGTTCTTC.

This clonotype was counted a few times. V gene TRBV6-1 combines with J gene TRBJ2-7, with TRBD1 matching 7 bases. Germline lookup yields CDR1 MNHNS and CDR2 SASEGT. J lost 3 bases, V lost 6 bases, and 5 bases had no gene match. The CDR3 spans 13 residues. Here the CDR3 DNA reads TGTGCCAGCAGCCGGGACAGTTTCTACGAGCAGTACTTC. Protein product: CASSRDSFYEQYF.

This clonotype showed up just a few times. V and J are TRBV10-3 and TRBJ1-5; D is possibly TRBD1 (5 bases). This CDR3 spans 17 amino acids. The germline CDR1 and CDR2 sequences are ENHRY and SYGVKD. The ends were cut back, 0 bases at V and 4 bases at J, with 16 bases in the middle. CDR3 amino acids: CAISESRLGGENQPQHF. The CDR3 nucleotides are TGTGCCATCAGTGAGTCCCGCCTGGGGGGTGAGAATCAGCCCCAGCATTTT.

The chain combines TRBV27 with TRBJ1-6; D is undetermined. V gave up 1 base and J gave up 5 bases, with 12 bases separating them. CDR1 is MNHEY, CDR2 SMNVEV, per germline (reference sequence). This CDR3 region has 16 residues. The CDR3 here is CASSLWTEFHNSPLHF. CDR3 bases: TGTGCCAGCAGTTTATGGACGGAATTTCATAATTCACCCCTCCACTTT.